One sample yielded the 19 T cell receptor beta chains listed below, sequenced in a study of T cell responses to AZD1222 COVID-19 vaccine. Clones were sequenced by immunoSEQ multiplex PCR, and TCRdb holds only the in-frame ones, with some missing. The data contain roughly 150,000 clones, about 91% of them seen just once; the ten biggest clones take up approximately 3.6%. The specimen comprised peripheral blood, sampled on day 0 of MenACWY control vaccination. The origin of the receptors is an adult in good health.

The V gene is TRBV7-3, the J gene TRBJ2-5; 7 nucleotides agree with TRBD1. There are 14 residues in the CDR3. CDR1 is SGHTA, CDR2 FQGTGA, per germline. The V and J ends lost 5 bases and 4 bases, in that order; junction bases with no gene match: 7. CDR3 DNA sequence: TGTGCCAGCAGCGTTACAGGGGTGGCAGAGACCCAGTACTTC. This codes for CASSVTGVAETQYF.

The rearrangement joins TRBV28 to TRBJ2-7; D possibly corresponds to TRBD1 (6 bases). The V gene's germline CDR1 is MDHEN and CDR2 SYDVKM. The CDR3 runs to 14 residues. Trimming pared 5 bases from V and 0 bases from J, leaving 11 bases between. CDR3 DNA sequence: TGTGCCAGCAGTACCCCGGGACACTCCTACGAGCAGTACTTC. Translated, it gives CASSTPGHSYEQYF.

The chain has TRBV4-2 and TRBJ2-3; 8 bases match TRBD1. Germline CDR1 is LGHNA and CDR2 is YNFKEQ. CDR3 length: 19 residues. V dropped 3 bases and J dropped 4; count of bases not matched to a gene: 18. The CDR3 spells CASSHDIPVGQGLPDTQYF. The CDR3 nucleotides are TGTGCCAGCAGCCATGATATCCCGGTTGGACAGGGTTTACCAGATACGCAGTATTTT.

This chain uses TRBV18 with TRBJ1-1; no clear D. CDR3 length: 12 amino acids. The V end was cut by 6 bases, the J end by 2 bases, with 7 bases between. Per the germline V gene, CDR1 is KGHSH and CDR2 is LQKENI. The CDR3 DNA follows: TGTGCCAGCTCTCCATATAACACTGAAGCTTTCTTT. Its protein is CASSPYNTEAFF.

The rearrangement links TRBV18 to TRBJ1-1; D is possibly TRBD1 (5 bases). The germline CDR1 and CDR2 sequences are KGHSH and LQKENI. Trimming took 6 bases from V and 5 from J, leaving 16 bases between them. This CDR3 spans 14 amino acids. For the CDR3, the DNA is TGTGCCAGCTCTCAGGGCGTTCTGAGGACTGAAGCTTTCTTT. Its translation is CASSQGVLRTEAFF.

The chain recombines TRBV19 with TRBJ1-2; 11 bases match TRBD1. This CDR3 is 15 amino acids long. The germline V gene encodes CDR1 LNHDA and CDR2 SQIVND (reference sequence). With 8 bases clipped from V and 6 bases from J, the junction kept 11 bases outside the gene matches. CDR3 bases: TGTGCCAGTGGGGACAGGGGGAGTAGAGCTAATGGCTACACCTTC. Its translation is CASGDRGSRANGYTF.

The V gene is TRBV29-1, the J gene TRBJ1-2; D may be TRBD1 (5 bases). This CDR3 comprises 13 residues. Germline values: CDR1 SQVTM, CDR2 ANQGSEA. V lost 6 bases to trimming and J lost 2 bases, with 13 bases between them. Here the CDR3 reads CSVERDGNYGYTF. CDR3 coding DNA: TGCAGCGTCGAACGGGACGGAAACTATGGCTACACCTTC.

The chain employs TRBV7-2 and TRBJ2-1; 7 bases are a match to TRBD1. The CDR3 contains 14 residues. Germline V gene data show CDR1 as SGHTA and CDR2 as FQGNSA. The V segment lost 4 bases and the J segment 5 bases; nucleotides outside the gene matches: 5. The CDR3 nucleotides are TGTGCCAGCAGCTCCGGGACAGCCAACAATGAGCAGTTCTTC. It yields the protein CASSSGTANNEQFF.

V usage is TRBV28 and J usage is TRBJ1-6; 12 bases line up with TRBD1. V dropped 2 bases and J dropped 5; count of bases not matched to a gene: 13. CDR1 is MDHEN, CDR2 SYDVKM, per germline. This CDR3 has 20 amino acids. As DNA, the CDR3 is TGTGCCAGCAGTTTACGCCCTGGGACAGGGGGCTCGCGGGATAATTCACCCCTCCACTTT. Translating gives CASSLRPGTGGSRDNSPLHF.

The rearrangement joins TRBV11-1 to TRBJ2-5; 9 bases map to TRBD1. Germline lookup yields CDR1 SGHAT and CDR2 FQDESV (reference sequence). The CDR3 loop spans 14 amino acids. After removal of 5 bases from V and 4 bases from J, the junction contained 5 bases not matched to a gene. The CDR3 protein is CASSPHRGPETQYF. CDR3 nucleotide sequence: TGTGCCAGCAGCCCCCACAGGGGGCCAGAGACCCAGTACTTC.

This clone has a handful of counts. V usage is TRBV14 and J usage is TRBJ1-2; D gene unclear. The V end was cut by 3 bases, the J end by 3 bases, with 17 bases between. CDR1 and CDR2 from the germline V gene are SGHDN and FVKESK. The CDR3 contains 16 residues. Here the CDR3 reads CASSHRSGVGDYGYTF. The CDR3 DNA sequence: TGTGCCAGCAGCCATCGAAGTGGGGTGGGCGACTATGGCTACACCTTC.

This clone has just a few counts. The sample carries other DNA sequences with the same CDR3. The chain uses TRBV28 and TRBJ2-1; TRBD2 is a possible D gene (5 bases). Germline CDR1 and CDR2: MDHEN and SYDVKM. V was clipped by 6 bases and J by 2 bases, with 8 bases between them. The CDR3 length is 13 residues. CDR3: CASSTGAYNEQFF. As DNA, the CDR3 is TGTGCCAGCAGCACCGGGGCCTACAATGAGCAGTTCTTC. Supplemented by reference TRBV28 and TRBJ2-1, the full variable domain reads DVKVTQSSRYLVKRTGEKVFLECVQDMDHENMFWYRQDPGLGLRLIYFSYDVKMKEKGDIPEGYSVSREKKERFSLILESASTNQTSMYLCASSTGAYNEQFFGPGTRLTVL.

The rearrangement uses TRBV18 and TRBJ2-2, with D perhaps TRBD1 (5 bases). The CDR3 has 16 residues. Germline CDR1 and CDR2: KGHSH and LQKENI. Trimming removed 3 bases at V and 2 bases at J, with 13 bases between. The CDR3, as DNA: TGTGCCAGCTCACCTTTCGGTGGGGCAAACACCGGGGAGCTGTTTTTT. It codes for CASSPFGGANTGELFF.

The chain is built from TRBV3-1 (or the pseudogene TRBV3-2) and TRBJ1-6; 7 bases match TRBD1. Germline CDR1 is LGHDT and CDR2 is YNNKEL (reference sequence). The CDR3 contains 15 residues. Trimming at V came to 1 base and at J to 6 bases, leaving 3 bases not matched to a gene. The DNA of the CDR3 is TGTGCCAGCAGCCAAGGGGGACAGTTTAATTCACCCCTCCACTTT. It translates to CASSQGGQFNSPLHF.

This chain links TRBV27 with TRBJ2-7; 7 nucleotides line up with TRBD2. CDR3 size: 14 residues. V dropped 5 bases and J dropped 3; count of bases not matched to a gene: 7. Germline V gene lookup returns CDR1 MNHEY and CDR2 SMNVEV (reference sequence). The DNA for the CDR3 is TGTGCCAGCAGTCCAGGACTAGAAAACTACGAGCAGTACTTC. Its translation is CASSPGLENYEQYF.

V and J are TRBV11-3 and TRBJ1-1; possibly TRBD1 for D (5 bases). The CDR3 is made up of 13 amino acids. Trimming took 1 base from V and 8 from J, leaving 11 bases between them. Looked up from germline, CDR1 is SGHNT and CDR2 is YENEEA. CDR3 in amino acids: CASSLGDGGEAFF. The CDR3 DNA reads as TGTGCCAGCAGCTTAGGGGACGGGGGGGAAGCTTTCTTT.

This chain uses TRBV4-3 with TRBJ1-1, with D unresolved. This CDR3 has 16 residues. The germline CDR1 and CDR2 sequences are LGHNA and YSLEER. V was clipped by 2 bases and J by 3 bases, with 16 bases between them. CDR3 in DNA: TGCGCCAGCAGCCAAAGGAGGGAGGAGTTTGACACTGAAGCTTTCTTT. Translated: CASSQRREEFDTEAFF.

The rearrangement uses TRBV25-1 and TRBJ1-1; possibly TRBD1 for D (6 bases). CDR3 length: 16 amino acids. V was shortened by 1 base and J by 2 bases, with 14 bases between the two germline ends. CDR1 and CDR2 (germline): MGHDK, SYGVNS. DNA for the CDR3: TGTGCCAGCAGTGAATTCAAGACAGGCAGTAACACTGAAGCTTTCTTT. Translating it yields CASSEFKTGSNTEAFF.

This chain links TRBV11-3 with TRBJ2-5, with D perhaps matching TRBD2 (6 bases). The V gene's germline CDR1 is SGHNT and CDR2 YENEEA. V lost 3 bases to trimming and J lost 2 bases, with 19 bases between them. The length of the CDR3 is 17 residues. The CDR3 protein is CASSFSRSGEPQETQYF. The CDR3 DNA follows: TGTGCCAGCAGCTTTAGCAGGTCGGGGGAACCGCAAGAGACCCAGTACTTC.